Reported below is one T cell receptor (beta chain). Its antigen is unidentified. The CDR3 is 15 amino acids. The V segment lost 1 base and the J segment 5 bases; nucleotides outside the gene matches: 9. The germline CDR1 and CDR2 sequences are GTSNPN and SVGIG (reference sequence). Sequencing was performed with immunoSEQ multiplex PCR; in TCRdb, only in-frame clones are kept and a portion is missing. This table holds more than 60,000 clones, about nine tenths found once. This entry belongs to a study of OX40 agonist ivuxolimab in advanced cancers. Across the study: It was ivuxolimab, an agonistic anti-OX40 (CD134) antibody, that patients were treated with. Having had anti-PD-1, anti-PD-L1 or anti-CTLA-4 therapy before was allowed, and 40% to 45% had some.

General study findings and limits: Among T cells, CD8+ cells averaged more expanded clones than CD4+ cells. Nonresponders, in some cases, also had low normalized T-cell clonal expansion.

The TCR comes from an adult with an advanced solid tumor such as melanoma, head and neck, liver or kidney cancer. Sequenced here: CD4+ or CD8+ T cells sorted from blood, sampled in a trial of the OX40 agonist ivuxolimab. The V gene is TRBV30, the J gene TRBJ2-5; 8 nucleotides align to TRBD1. In DNA, the CDR3 is TGTGCCTGGAGTGGGCAGGGGGCAGGTATGGAGACCCAGTACTTC. This gives the protein CAWSGQGAGMETQYF.